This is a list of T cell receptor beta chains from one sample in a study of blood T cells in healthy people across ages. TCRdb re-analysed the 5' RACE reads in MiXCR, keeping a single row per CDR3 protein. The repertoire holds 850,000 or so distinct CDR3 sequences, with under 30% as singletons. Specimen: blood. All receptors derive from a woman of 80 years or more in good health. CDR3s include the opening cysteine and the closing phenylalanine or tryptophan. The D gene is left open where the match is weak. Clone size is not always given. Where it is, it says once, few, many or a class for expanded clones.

CDR3 protein: CASSYSVGRPANEQFF
CDR3 DNA: TGTGCCAGCAGTTACTCGGTCGGCAGGCCAGCCAATGAGCAGTTCTTC
V gene: TRBV6-2/TRBV6-3
D gene: .
clone size: many
J gene: TRBJ2-1

CDR3 protein: CASASGVSYNSPLHF
CDR3 DNA: TGTGCCAGCGCATCCGGGGTTTCATATAATTCACCCCTCCACTTT
V gene: TRBV19
D gene: .
clone size: once
J gene: TRBJ1-6

CDR3 protein: CAWSVGQPGNQPQHF
CDR3 DNA: TGTGCCTGGAGTGTAGGCCAGCCGGGCAATCAGCCCCAGCATTTT
V gene: TRBV30
D gene: .
clone size: few
J gene: TRBJ1-5

CDR3 protein: CSARKETQYF
CDR3 DNA: TGCAGTGCTAGAAAAGAGACCCAGTACTTC
V gene: TRBV20-1
D gene: .
clone size: many
J gene: TRBJ2-5

CDR3 protein: CASSADRGGTDTQYF
CDR3 DNA: TGTGCCAGCAGCGCCGACAGAGGGGGCACAGATACGCAGTATTTT
V gene: TRBV7-2
D gene: .
clone size: many
J gene: TRBJ2-3

CDR3 protein: CAISVGYRISGYTF
CDR3 DNA: TGTGCCATCAGTGTGGGATACAGGATCTCTGGCTACACCTTC
V gene: TRBV10-3
D gene: .
clone size: many
J gene: TRBJ1-2

CDR3 protein: CSAKGQGGTNEKLFF
CDR3 DNA: TGCAGTGCTAAGGGACAGGGAGGAACTAATGAAAAACTGTTTTTT
V gene: TRBV20-1
D gene: TRBD1
clone size: many
J gene: TRBJ1-4

CDR3 protein: CASSQNMRTGVFVLGTEAFF
CDR3 DNA: TGTGCCAGCAGCCAGAATATGAGGACAGGGGTGTTCGTGTTAGGCACTGAAGCTTTCTTT
V gene: TRBV3-1
D gene: TRBD1
clone size: .
J gene: TRBJ1-1

CDR3 protein: CSTVATGQGNSEQYF
CDR3 DNA: TGCAGCACTGTAGCTACGGGACAAGGGAACTCCGAGCAGTACTTC
V gene: TRBV29-1
D gene: .
clone size: .
J gene: TRBJ2-7

CDR3 protein: CASSLSYRGEQYF
CDR3 DNA: TGTGCCAGCAGTTTAAGTTACCGGGGCGAGCAGTACTTC
V gene: TRBV28
D gene: .
clone size: .
J gene: TRBJ2-7

CDR3 protein: CASSYGQGVSYEQYF
CDR3 DNA: TGTGCCAGCAGCTACGGACAGGGGGTTTCCTACGAGCAGTACTTC
V gene: TRBV6-5
D gene: TRBD1
clone size: many
J gene: TRBJ2-7

CDR3 protein: CASREAGHNEQFF
CDR3 DNA: TGTGCCAGCAGGGAAGCTGGCCACAATGAGCAGTTCTTC
V gene: TRBV2
D gene: .
clone size: .
J gene: TRBJ2-1

CDR3 protein: CSAHRLAIQDTQYF
CDR3 DNA: TGCAGTGCCCATCGACTAGCAATACAAGATACGCAGTATTTT
V gene: TRBV20-1
D gene: TRBD2
clone size: many
J gene: TRBJ2-3

CDR3 protein: CASSLPAGGGLYNEQYF
CDR3 DNA: TGTGCCAGCAGCTTACCCGCCGGAGGGGGGCTCTACAATGAGCAGTACTTC
V gene: TRBV5-4
D gene: .
clone size: .
J gene: TRBJ2-7

CDR3 protein: CASSNRQAEAFF
CDR3 DNA: TGTGCCAGCTCAAATCGACAGGCTGAAGCTTTCTTT
V gene: TRBV18
D gene: .
clone size: .
J gene: TRBJ1-1

CDR3 protein: CASRRGTSGYEQYF
CDR3 DNA: TGTGCCAGCAGGAGGGGGACTAGCGGCTACGAGCAGTACTTC
V gene: TRBV25-1
D gene: TRBD2
clone size: many
J gene: TRBJ2-7

CDR3 protein: CSASVGLVSDTQYF
CDR3 DNA: TGCAGTGCTAGCGTGGGACTAGTCTCAGATACGCAGTATTTT
V gene: TRBV20-1
D gene: TRBD2
clone size: once
J gene: TRBJ2-3

CDR3 protein: CASSRGTATYGYTF
CDR3 DNA: TGTGCCAGCAGTCGGGGGACAGCAACCTATGGCTACACCTTC
V gene: TRBV7-2
D gene: TRBD1
clone size: .
J gene: TRBJ1-2

CDR3 protein: CASSAGTGANRGSPLHF
CDR3 DNA: TGTGCCAGCAGCGCAGGGACAGGGGCCAACCGTGGCTCACCCCTCCACTTT
V gene: TRBV7-6
D gene: TRBD1
clone size: .
J gene: TRBJ1-6

CDR3 protein: CASSQVASGGDTQYF
CDR3 DNA: TGTGCCAGCAGCCAAGTAGCTAGCGGGGGAGATACGCAGTATTTT
V gene: TRBV4-2
D gene: TRBD2
clone size: many
J gene: TRBJ2-3

CDR3 protein: CASSDETSGAYNEQFF
CDR3 DNA: TGTGCCAGCAGTGACGAGACTAGCGGGGCCTACAATGAGCAGTTCTTC
V gene: TRBV25-1
D gene: TRBD2
clone size: many
J gene: TRBJ2-1

CDR3 protein: CASSPSTSGAGGEQFF
CDR3 DNA: TGTGCCAGCTCACCCTCGACTAGCGGGGCAGGGGGTGAGCAGTTCTTC
V gene: TRBV18
D gene: TRBD2
clone size: many
J gene: TRBJ2-1

CDR3 protein: CSVVKTGTRSYEQYF
CDR3 DNA: TGCAGCGTTGTCAAAACCGGGACCCGCTCCTACGAGCAGTACTTC
V gene: TRBV29-1
D gene: .
clone size: many
J gene: TRBJ2-7

CDR3 protein: CSGTGGLYEQYF
CDR3 DNA: TGCAGTGGTACGGGGGGTCTCTACGAGCAGTACTTC
V gene: TRBV20-1
D gene: TRBD2
clone size: .
J gene: TRBJ2-7

CDR3 protein: CSASMGNTGELFF
CDR3 DNA: TGCAGTGCTAGTATGGGGAACACCGGGGAGCTGTTTTTT
V gene: TRBV20-1
D gene: .
clone size: .
J gene: TRBJ2-2

CDR3 protein: CASSLPGQGTSRTDTQYF
CDR3 DNA: TGTGCCAGCAGTTTACCCGGACAGGGGACCTCGAGGACAGATACGCAGTATTTT
V gene: TRBV28
D gene: TRBD1
clone size: .
J gene: TRBJ2-3

CDR3 protein: CASSLGWGGDQPQHF
CDR3 DNA: TGTGCCAGCAGCTTAGGTTGGGGGGGCGATCAGCCCCAGCATTTT
V gene: TRBV7-2
D gene: .
clone size: many
J gene: TRBJ1-5

CDR3 protein: CASSFAASGGHVFHEQYF
CDR3 DNA: TGTGCCAGCAGCTTCGCGGCTAGCGGGGGCCACGTCTTCCACGAGCAGTACTTC
V gene: TRBV7-2
D gene: TRBD2
clone size: .
J gene: TRBJ2-7

CDR3 protein: CASNIRGSTEDNQPQHF
CDR3 DNA: TGTGCCAGCAATATAAGGGGCAGTACAGAGGACAATCAGCCCCAGCATTTT
V gene: TRBV6-1
D gene: .
clone size: many
J gene: TRBJ1-5

CDR3 protein: CASSVSQNTQYF
CDR3 DNA: TGTGCCAGCAGCGTTAGCCAAAATACGCAGTATTTT
V gene: TRBV12-3/TRBV12-4
D gene: .
clone size: few
J gene: TRBJ2-3

CDR3 protein: CASSYSSGLAGGLYNEQFF
CDR3 DNA: TGTGCCAGCAGTTACTCATCGGGACTAGCGGGGGGGCTCTACAATGAGCAGTTCTTC
V gene: TRBV6-2/TRBV6-3
D gene: TRBD2
clone size: many
J gene: TRBJ2-1

CDR3 protein: CASSSHRGANYGYTF
CDR3 DNA: TGTGCCAGCAGCTCACACAGGGGAGCTAACTATGGCTACACCTTC
V gene: TRBV7-9
D gene: TRBD1
clone size: few
J gene: TRBJ1-2

CDR3 protein: CASSLLAAYNEQFF
CDR3 DNA: TGCGCCAGCAGCTTGCTGGCGGCCTACAATGAGCAGTTCTTC
V gene: TRBV5-1
D gene: .
clone size: few
J gene: TRBJ2-1

CDR3 protein: CASSRTLWEGRDIQYF
CDR3 DNA: TGCGCCAGCAGCCGGACACTTTGGGAGGGGCGGGACATTCAGTACTTC
V gene: TRBV4-1
D gene: TRBD2
clone size: .
J gene: TRBJ2-4

CDR3 protein: CASSIDLLVSNEQFF
CDR3 DNA: TGTGCCAGTAGTATAGATCTATTAGTTTCCAATGAGCAGTTCTTC
V gene: TRBV19
D gene: .
clone size: .
J gene: TRBJ2-1

CDR3 protein: CASSYSTGHSPLHF
CDR3 DNA: TGTGCCAGCAGTTATTCGACCGGTCATTCACCCCTCCACTTT
V gene: TRBV12-3/TRBV12-4
D gene: .
clone size: many
J gene: TRBJ1-6

CDR3 protein: CASSRQGRWTDTQYF
CDR3 DNA: TGTGCCAGCAGCAGACAGGGTCGGTGGACAGATACGCAGTATTTT
V gene: TRBV5-6
D gene: TRBD1
clone size: many
J gene: TRBJ2-3

CDR3 protein: CAGSPAANVLTF
CDR3 DNA: TGTGCCGGCAGCCCGGCTGCAAACGTCCTGACTTTC
V gene: TRBV12-3/TRBV12-4
D gene: .
clone size: .
J gene: TRBJ2-6

CDR3 protein: CSVGVVSGGYEQYF
CDR3 DNA: TGCAGCGTTGGGGTCGTTAGCGGGGGTTACGAGCAGTACTTC
V gene: TRBV29-1
D gene: TRBD2
clone size: many
J gene: TRBJ2-7

CDR3 protein: CASSPTGERMNTEAFF
CDR3 DNA: TGCGCCAGCAGCCCAACAGGAGAACGTATGAACACTGAAGCTTTCTTT
V gene: TRBV5-1
D gene: .
clone size: many
J gene: TRBJ1-1

CDR3 protein: CASSSFTSGGETQYF
CDR3 DNA: TGCGCCAGCAGCTCCTTCACTAGCGGGGGTGAGACCCAGTACTTC
V gene: TRBV5-1
D gene: TRBD2
clone size: many
J gene: TRBJ2-5

CDR3 protein: CASSPGGQTQYF
CDR3 DNA: TGTGCCAGCAGCCCAGGGGGGCAGACCCAGTACTTC
V gene: TRBV27
D gene: .
clone size: many
J gene: TRBJ2-5

CDR3 protein: CASSQVTRWVEQYF
CDR3 DNA: TGTGCCAGCAGCCAGGTGACAAGATGGGTCGAGCAGTACTTC
V gene: TRBV7-2
D gene: .
clone size: few
J gene: TRBJ2-7

CDR3 protein: CASSLNGQAYGYTF
CDR3 DNA: TGTGCCAGCAGCTTAAATGGACAGGCCTATGGCTACACCTTC
V gene: TRBV7-9
D gene: TRBD1
clone size: many
J gene: TRBJ1-2

CDR3 protein: CASSLAVAGGQETQYF
CDR3 DNA: TGTGCCAGCAGCTTAGCAGTAGCGGGGGGCCAAGAGACCCAGTACTTC
V gene: TRBV7-2
D gene: TRBD2
clone size: many
J gene: TRBJ2-5

CDR3 protein: CSAFSRDGQETQYF
CDR3 DNA: TGCAGTGCTTTCAGCCGGGACGGCCAAGAGACCCAGTACTTC
V gene: TRBV20-1
D gene: .
clone size: many
J gene: TRBJ2-5

CDR3 protein: CASSQQGMEAFF
CDR3 DNA: TGTGCCAGCAGTCAACAGGGGATGGAAGCTTTCTTT
V gene: TRBV7-9
D gene: TRBD1
clone size: .
J gene: TRBJ1-1

CDR3 protein: CASSLGLRSGYEQYF
CDR3 DNA: TGTGCCAGCAGCTTGGGATTAAGGTCGGGCTACGAGCAGTACTTC
V gene: TRBV7-2
D gene: .
clone size: .
J gene: TRBJ2-7

CDR3 protein: CASSYSRGAGNYGYTF
CDR3 DNA: TGTGCCAGCAGTTACTCTCGCGGGGCCGGTAACTATGGCTACACCTTC
V gene: TRBV6-5
D gene: .
clone size: many
J gene: TRBJ1-2

CDR3 protein: CASLSAVNYGYTF
CDR3 DNA: TGTGCCTCCCTCTCGGCAGTTAACTATGGCTACACCTTC
V gene: TRBV28
D gene: .
clone size: many
J gene: TRBJ1-2

CDR3 protein: CAGKLGGDTQYF
CDR3 DNA: TGTGCCGGAAAACTTGGGGGGGATACGCAGTATTTT
V gene: TRBV30
D gene: .
clone size: .
J gene: TRBJ2-3

CDR3 protein: CASSRDSIRNEQFF
CDR3 DNA: TGTGCCAGCAGCCGGGACTCGATCCGGAATGAGCAGTTCTTC
V gene: TRBV12-3/TRBV12-4
D gene: .
clone size: .
J gene: TRBJ2-1

CDR3 protein: CASSAPGGYQETQYF
CDR3 DNA: TGTGCCAGCAGCGCCCCCGGGGGGTACCAAGAGACCCAGTACTTC
V gene: TRBV5-8
D gene: TRBD2
clone size: many
J gene: TRBJ2-5

CDR3 protein: CASSCAGLQETQYF
CDR3 DNA: TGCGCCAGCAGTTGCGCGGGGCTCCAAGAGACCCAGTACTTC
V gene: TRBV12-3/TRBV12-4
D gene: .
clone size: .
J gene: TRBJ2-5

CDR3 protein: CATQTRVEQFF
CDR3 DNA: TGTGCCACCCAAACTAGGGTTGAGCAGTTCTTC
V gene: TRBV6-1
D gene: .
clone size: .
J gene: TRBJ2-1